Shown below are 3 T cell receptor beta chains from a single sample sequenced in a study of T cells in Graves' hyperthyroidism and ophthalmopathy. Using RNA transcripts as the source, TCR beta CDR3 regions were amplified. With the HTBI primer set, the TCR CDR3 went through a first round of RT-PCR. TCRdb processed the multiplex PCR reads anew with MiXCR; each CDR3 protein has one entry. The sample lists about 530,000 distinct CDR3 sequences; about a sixth were seen once. Material: blood. The source of these receptors is a woman aged 18-35 years with Graves' ophthalmopathy.

This clonotype was found a few times. The J gene is TRBJ1-1, the V gene TRBV5-4; 7 bases align to TRBD1. V was pared by 2 bases and J by 5 bases, with 3 bases of the junction left unmatched. The CDR3 extends over 13 amino acids. CDR1 is SGHNT, CDR2 YYREEE, per germline (reference sequence). CDR3 loop: CASSFPGQTEAFF. The CDR3 nucleotides are TGTGCCAGCAGCTTTCCGGGACAGACTGAAGCTTTCTTT.

This clonotype was counted at least ten times. This rearrangement joins TRBV30 to TRBJ1-5; D not certain. The CDR3 contains 13 residues. V dropped 2 bases and J dropped 5 bases, with 10 bases sitting between them. Germline-derived CDR1 and CDR2 are GTSNPN and SVGIG (reference sequence). This CDR3 is CAWSPAGDQPQHF. DNA for the CDR3: TGTGCCTGGAGTCCGGCTGGAGATCAGCCCCAGCATTTT.

This clonotype was counted a few times. The chain couples TRBV9 to TRBJ2-1; 7 bases align to TRBD2. The CDR3 contains 17 residues. With 0 bases clipped from V and 4 bases from J, the junction kept 10 bases outside the gene matches. Looked up from germline, CDR1 is SGDLS and CDR2 is YYNGEE. The CDR3 is CASSVEPRLAEYNEQFF. For the CDR3, the DNA is TGTGCCAGCAGCGTAGAGCCCCGGCTAGCGGAGTACAATGAGCAGTTCTTC.